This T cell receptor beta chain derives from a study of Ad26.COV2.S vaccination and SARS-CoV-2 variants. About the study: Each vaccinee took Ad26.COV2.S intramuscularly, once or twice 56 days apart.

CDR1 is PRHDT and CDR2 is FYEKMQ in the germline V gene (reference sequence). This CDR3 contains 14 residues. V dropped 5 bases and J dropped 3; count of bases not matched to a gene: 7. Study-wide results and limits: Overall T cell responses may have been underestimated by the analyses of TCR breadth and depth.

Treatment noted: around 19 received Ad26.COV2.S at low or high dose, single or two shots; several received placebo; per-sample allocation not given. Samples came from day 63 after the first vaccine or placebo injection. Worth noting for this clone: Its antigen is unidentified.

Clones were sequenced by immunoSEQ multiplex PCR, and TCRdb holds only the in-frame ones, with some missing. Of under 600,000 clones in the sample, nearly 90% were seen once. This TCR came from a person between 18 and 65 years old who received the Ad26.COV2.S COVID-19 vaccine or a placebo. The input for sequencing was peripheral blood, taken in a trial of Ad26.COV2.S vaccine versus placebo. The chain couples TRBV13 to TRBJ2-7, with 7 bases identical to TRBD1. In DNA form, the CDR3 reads TGTGCCAGCAGCAGAGGGACAGCTAACTACGAGCAGTACTTC. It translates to CASSRGTANYEQYF.